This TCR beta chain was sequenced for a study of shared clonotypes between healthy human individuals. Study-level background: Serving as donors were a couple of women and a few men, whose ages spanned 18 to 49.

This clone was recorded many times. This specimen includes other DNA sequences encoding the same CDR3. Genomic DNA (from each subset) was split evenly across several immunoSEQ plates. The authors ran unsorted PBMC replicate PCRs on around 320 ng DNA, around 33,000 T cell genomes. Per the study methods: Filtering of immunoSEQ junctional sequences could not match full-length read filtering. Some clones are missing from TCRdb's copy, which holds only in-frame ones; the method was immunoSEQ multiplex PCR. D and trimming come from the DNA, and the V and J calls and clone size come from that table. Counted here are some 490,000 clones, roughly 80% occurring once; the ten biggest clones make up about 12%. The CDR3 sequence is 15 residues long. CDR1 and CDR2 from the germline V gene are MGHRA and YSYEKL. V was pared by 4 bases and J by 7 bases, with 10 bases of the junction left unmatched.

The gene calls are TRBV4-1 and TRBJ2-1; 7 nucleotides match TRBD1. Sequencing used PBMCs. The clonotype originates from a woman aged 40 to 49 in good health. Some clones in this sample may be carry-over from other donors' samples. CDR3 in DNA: TGCGCCAGCAGCCGGATGACAGGGCGTAAAAATGAGCAGTTCTTC. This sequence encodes CASSRMTGRKNEQFF.